The rows below give T cell receptor beta chains drawn from one sample of a study of cytomegalovirus exposure and HLA in healthy donors. Using immunoSEQ multiplex PCR, the repertoire was profiled, and TCRdb retains in-frame clones only, with some absent. The repertoire consists of nearly 110,000 clones, with roughly 74% occurring once and the leading ten covering 2% to 2.5%. Sequenced: PBMCs. These receptors were collected from a middle-aged man in good health and CMV-seronegative. CDR3s include the opening cysteine and the closing phenylalanine or tryptophan. D genes are given only for firm matches. Clone size is given for some rows only: seen once, a few or many times, or a class if the clone is expanded.

V gene	clone size	J gene	D gene	CDR3 DNA	CDR3 protein
TRBV9	-	TRBJ1-1	-	TGTGCCAGCAGCGTATATACGGGATACGTACCCATGAACACTGAAGCTTTCTTT	CASSVYTGYVPMNTEAFF
TRBV19	-	TRBJ2-7	-	TGTGCCAGTAGCCCCCGGGAGCAGGGAATCTACGAGCAGTACTTC	CASSPREQGIYEQYF
TRBV5-1	-	TRBJ2-4	-	TGCGCCAGTGGACCCGCCACCTCCAGCCGAGGGAACATTCAGTACTTC	CASGPATSSRGNIQYF
TRBV15	-	TRBJ2-7	-	TGTGCCACCAGCAGAGTGGGCAGGGACTACGAGCAGTACTTC	CATSRVGRDYEQYF
TRBV4-1	-	TRBJ2-4	-	TGCGCCAGCAGCCAAGATAGGGGGGCCAAAAACATTCAGTACTTC	CASSQDRGAKNIQYF
TRBV10-1	-	TRBJ1-5	-	TGCGCCAGCAGTGAAAGGGGTCAGCCCCAGCATTTT	CASSERGQPQHF
TRBV4-1	-	TRBJ2-3	-	TGCGCCAGCAGCCAAGGGAGGACAGATACGCAGTATTTT	CASSQGRTDTQYF
TRBV19	-	TRBJ2-5	TRBD1	TGTGCCAGTAGTAGGGGGCAGGGGGCGTTTCAAGAGACCCAGTACTTC	CASSRGQGAFQETQYF
TRBV21-1	-	TRBJ2-5	-	TGTGCCAGCAACCTACTAGCGGGGTCCCCGGCGGAGACCCAGTACTTC	CASNLLAGSPAETQYF
TRBV2	-	TRBJ1-6	-	TGTGCCAGCAGTGGGGGGACTGCGAGGGGAAATTCACCCCTCCACTTT	CASSGGTARGNSPLHF
TRBV7-9	-	TRBJ1-1	-	TGTGCCAGCAGCTTAGAGCACAGACCGAACACTGAAGCTTTCTTT	CASSLEHRPNTEAFF
TRBV4-2	-	TRBJ2-6	TRBD1	TGTGCCAGCCGACCGGGACAGGGGTCTTATGGGGCCAACGTCCTGACTTTC	CASRPGQGSYGANVLTF
TRBV7-9	-	TRBJ2-1	TRBD1	TGTGCCAGCAGCTTAGAGGGGACAGGGTACCATGAGCAGTTCTTC	CASSLEGTGYHEQFF
TRBV7-6	-	TRBJ1-3	TRBD1	TGTGCCAGCAGCTTACAGGGGGCAGGGGGAAACACCATATATTTT	CASSLQGAGGNTIYF
TRBV6-6	few	TRBJ2-2	-	TGTGCCAGCAGTTACTCGAGCCCTTCCGGGGAGCTGTTTTTT	CASSYSSPSGELFF
TRBV14	once	TRBJ2-2	-	TGTGCCAGCAGCCTAGTTGTCTCGAACACCGGGGAGCTGTTTTTT	CASSLVVSNTGELFF
TRBV6-1	medium-sized	TRBJ1-1	-	TGTGCCAGCAGTGAAGCTGAGGCAAATAGTGCGGAAGCTTTCTTT	CASSEAEANSAEAFF
TRBV7-6	-	TRBJ2-1	-	TGTGCCAGCAGCTTAGGAAGGGCAGGGTCCTACAATGAGCAGTTCTTC	CASSLGRAGSYNEQFF
TRBV2	-	TRBJ2-7	TRBD1	TGTGCCAGCAGTGAAGAGTTCAGCGCAGGGGGCTACTACGAGCAGTACTTC	CASSEEFSAGGYYEQYF
TRBV5-1	-	TRBJ2-5	TRBD1	TGCGCCAGCAGCGACGGGACAGGCGATCAAGAGACCCAGTACTTC	CASSDGTGDQETQYF
TRBV6-5	-	TRBJ1-1	TRBD1	TGTGCCAGCAGTTCTACAGGGGGCGGCACTGAAGCTTTCTTT	CASSSTGGGTEAFF